This T cell receptor beta chain emerged from a study of T cell changes during pregnancy in multiple sclerosis. The germline V gene has CDR1 LNHDA and CDR2 SQIVND (reference sequence). The CDR3 covers 18 residues. J lost 5 bases, V lost 1 base, and 15 bases had no gene match. The method was immunoSEQ multiplex PCR; TCRdb's version includes in-frame clones alone and lacks a portion of them. The sample lists about 66,000 clones; roughly nine tenths were seen once. The TCR sequence derives from a female donor with multiple sclerosis, enrolled in a pregnancy study. The chain recombines TRBV19 with TRBJ2-3; 7 bases map to TRBD1. The sequencing used CD8+ T cells from peripheral blood mononuclear cells, collected before pregnancy. CDR3 region: CASSIVIAAYQGEDTQYF. The CDR3 nucleotides read TGTGCCAGTAGTATAGTTATCGCGGCCTACCAGGGGGAAGATACGCAGTATTTT.